This TCR beta chain was sequenced during a study of cytomegalovirus exposure and HLA in healthy donors. The PCR was carried out with 60 Vbeta primers and 13 Jbeta primers. Using immunoSEQ multiplex PCR, the repertoire was profiled, and TCRdb retains in-frame clones only, with some absent. The data hold about 69,000 clones, with 65% to 70% observed a single time. As to this clone: Antigen unknown.

Study results and limitations: The study dropped some indistinguishable V segments, TRBV6-2 and TRBV6-3 among them.

This CDR3 has 15 amino acids. With V trimmed by 5 bases and J by 2 bases, 7 bases remained unmatched. The V gene's germline CDR1 is SGHVS and CDR2 FNYEAQ. The clonotype originates from a woman under 40 in good health and CMV-seronegative. Sequencing input: PBMCs. The chain carries TRBV7-6 and TRBJ2-7, with 9 bases aligning to TRBD1. The chain's CDR3 is CASSPRQGVPYEQYF. The CDR3 DNA reads as TGTGCCAGCAGCCCCCGACAGGGGGTTCCCTACGAGCAGTACTTC.